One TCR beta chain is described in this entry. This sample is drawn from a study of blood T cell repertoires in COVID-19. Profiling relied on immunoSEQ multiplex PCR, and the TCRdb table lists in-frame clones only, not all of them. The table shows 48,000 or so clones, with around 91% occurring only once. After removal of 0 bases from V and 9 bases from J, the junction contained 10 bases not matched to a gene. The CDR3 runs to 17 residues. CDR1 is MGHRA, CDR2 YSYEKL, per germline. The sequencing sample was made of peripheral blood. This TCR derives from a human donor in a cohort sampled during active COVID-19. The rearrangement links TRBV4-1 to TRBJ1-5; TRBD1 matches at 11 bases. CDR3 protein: CASSQEGGTGGSLPQHF. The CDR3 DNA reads TGCGCCAGCAGCCAAGAGGGAGGGACAGGGGGTTCTCTGCCCCAGCATTTT.